This T cell receptor beta chain was identified in a study of T-cell memory formation after mild COVID-19. Turning to the study itself: TCR clusters showed largely donor specificity. Study results and caveats: Pre-infection memory contained some responding clones, which suggested that cross-reactive memory had joined. Still unconfirmed is whether the second-wave clones peaking on day 37 recognized SARS-CoV-2. Shrinking CD4+ clones resided mostly in CM and EM, and CD8+ ones in EMRA.

TCRdb re-derived calls from the 5' RACE reads in MiXCR, one entry per CDR3 protein. The top ten hold over 20% of the sample, which has more than 300,000 distinct CDR3 sequences, more than 20% seen once. This clonotype was detected a few times. The target antigen is unknown. CDR3 length: 14 amino acids. Germline CDR1 ENHRY, CDR2 SYGVKD. The V and J ends lost 4 bases and 0 bases, in that order; junction bases with no gene match: 1. The source is a man aged 18 to 30 who had mild COVID-19 (a few samples of this study predate the infection). Cell type and time point are not known. This chain uses TRBV10-3 with TRBJ2-7, with 9 nucleotides matching TRBD1. The material sequenced was PBMCs or a T cell subset sorted from them (not recorded which). The CDR3 spells CAISGGQGSYEQYV. In nucleotides, the CDR3 is TGTGCCATCAGTGGGGGACAGGGCTCCTACGAGCAGTACGTC.